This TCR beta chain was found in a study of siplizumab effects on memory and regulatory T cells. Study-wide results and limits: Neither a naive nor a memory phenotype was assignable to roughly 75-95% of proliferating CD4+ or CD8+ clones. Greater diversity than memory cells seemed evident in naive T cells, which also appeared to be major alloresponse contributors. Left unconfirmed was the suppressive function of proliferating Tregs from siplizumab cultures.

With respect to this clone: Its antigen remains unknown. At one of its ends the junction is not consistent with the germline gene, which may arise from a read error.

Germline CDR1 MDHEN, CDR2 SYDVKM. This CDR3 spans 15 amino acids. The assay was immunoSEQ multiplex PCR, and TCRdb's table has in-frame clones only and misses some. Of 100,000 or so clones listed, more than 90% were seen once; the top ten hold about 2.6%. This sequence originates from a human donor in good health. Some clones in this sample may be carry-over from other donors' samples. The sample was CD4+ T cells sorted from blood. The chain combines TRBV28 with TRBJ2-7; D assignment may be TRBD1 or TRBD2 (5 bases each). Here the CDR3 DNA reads TGTGCCAGCAGTCCATCCTCGGGACGACACCTCGGTTTTCCATTC. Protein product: CASSPSSGRHLGFPF. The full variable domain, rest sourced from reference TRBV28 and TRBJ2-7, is DVKVTQSSRYLVKRTGEKVFLECVQDMDHENMFWYRQDPGLGLRLIYFSYDVKMKEKGDIPEGYSVSREKKERFSLILESASTNQTSMYLCASSPSSGRHLGFPFGPGTRLTVT.